Given below is one T cell receptor beta chain in context. Its specificity is not known. This entry is derived from a study of CD8 T cells in ankylosing spondylitis. Study outcomes and limitations: For ankylosing spondylitis blood, a TCR beta motif of 8 or 9 highly homologous variants appeared characteristic.

TCRdb reanalysed the 5' RACE reads using MiXCR and keeps one entry per CDR3 protein. The sample carries 200,000 to 250,000 distinct CDR3 sequences, 15% to 20% recorded once. V was cut by 6 bases and J by 4 bases, with 16 bases left in between. This CDR3 comprises 13 residues. Germline CDR1 and CDR2: DFQATT and SNEGSKA (reference sequence). The rearrangement uses TRBV20-1 and TRBJ2-7; D is undetermined. The receptor comes from a male donor with ankylosing spondylitis. Material: blood, either unsorted or a sorted T cell fraction (not recorded which). In nucleotides, the CDR3 is TGCAGTGCCCAGCCCGACGGCTTATACGAGCAGTACTTC. This codes for CSAQPDGLYEQYF.